This T cell receptor (beta chain) was sequenced in a study of PD-L1 blockade in urothelial cancer. Study summary: When patients started atezolizumab around 2014, it was given at 1,200 mg intravenously every 3 weeks. Blood was analyzed 3 weeks (second dose) and 6 weeks after treatment start. Enrolled patients had been treated previously with 0 to 3 chemotherapy regimens. Median blood clonality was about 0.086, with 80,000 to 100,000 unique TCRs.

There are a few counts of this clone. The table came from immunoSEQ multiplex PCR; TCRdb's copy has only in-frame clones and leaves some out. The data contain 85,000 to 90,000 clones, 90% of them singletons. The CDR3 is 20 amino acids. V was clipped by 0 bases and J by 5 bases; unmatched bases: 12. Germline-derived CDR1 and CDR2 are LNHNV and YYDKDF (reference sequence). Sequenced here: PBMCs, sampled around atezolizumab (anti-PD-L1) treatment. This chain connects TRBV15 to TRBJ2-2; 13 bases are shared with TRBD2. The receptor was derived from a man in his 60s with urothelial cancer. In DNA, the CDR3 is TGTGCCACCAGCAGAGATCAAAGGACTAGCGGGAGAATAAAAACCGGGGAGCTGTTTTTT. Translating gives CATSRDQRTSGRIKTGELFF.